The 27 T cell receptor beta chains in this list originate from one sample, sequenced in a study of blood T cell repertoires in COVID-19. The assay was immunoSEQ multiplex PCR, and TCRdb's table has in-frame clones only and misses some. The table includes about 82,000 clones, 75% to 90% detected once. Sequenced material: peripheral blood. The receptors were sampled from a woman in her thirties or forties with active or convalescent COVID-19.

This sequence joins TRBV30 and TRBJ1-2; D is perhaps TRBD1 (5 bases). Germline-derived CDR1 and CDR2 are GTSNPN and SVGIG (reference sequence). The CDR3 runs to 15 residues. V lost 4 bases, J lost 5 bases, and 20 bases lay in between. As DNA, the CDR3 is TGTGCCTGGACTGGTGCAGGGATGGTTCGGTATGGCTACACCTTC. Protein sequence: CAWTGAGMVRYGYTF.

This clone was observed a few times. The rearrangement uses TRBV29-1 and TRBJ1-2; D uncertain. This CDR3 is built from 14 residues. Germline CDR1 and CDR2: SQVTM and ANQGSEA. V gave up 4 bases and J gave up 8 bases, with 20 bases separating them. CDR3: CSVVITGEGVGYTF. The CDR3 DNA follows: TGCAGCGTTGTTATTACCGGGGAAGGCGTCGGCTACACCTTC.

The CDR3 sequence: CASSLEREETQYF. CDR3 sequence (DNA): TGTGCCAGCAGTTTAGAGCGAGAAGAGACCCAGTACTTC. The genes are TRBV12-3 or TRBV12-4 and TRBJ2-5; D unclear. V shed 1 base and J shed 3 bases, with 6 bases lying between them. The CDR3 runs 13 residues.

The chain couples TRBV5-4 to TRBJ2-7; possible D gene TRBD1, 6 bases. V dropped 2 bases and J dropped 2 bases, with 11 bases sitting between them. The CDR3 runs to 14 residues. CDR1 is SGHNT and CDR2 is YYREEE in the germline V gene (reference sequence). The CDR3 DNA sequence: TGTGCCAGCAGCTTACCAGGGACAACCTACGAGCAGTACTTC. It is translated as CASSLPGTTYEQYF.

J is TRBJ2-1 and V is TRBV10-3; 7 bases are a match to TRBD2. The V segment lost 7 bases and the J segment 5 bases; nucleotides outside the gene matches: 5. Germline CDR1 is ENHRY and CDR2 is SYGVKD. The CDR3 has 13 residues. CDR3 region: CAIKGTIDNEQFF. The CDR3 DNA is TGTGCCATCAAGGGGACTATTGACAATGAGCAGTTCTTC.

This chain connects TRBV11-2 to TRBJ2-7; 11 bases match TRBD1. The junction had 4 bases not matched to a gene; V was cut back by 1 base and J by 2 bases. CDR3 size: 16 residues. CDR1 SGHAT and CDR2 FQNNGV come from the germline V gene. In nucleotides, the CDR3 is TGTGCCAGCAGCTTAGGGCCGGGACAGGGGGCCTACGAGCAGTACTTC. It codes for CASSLGPGQGAYEQYF.

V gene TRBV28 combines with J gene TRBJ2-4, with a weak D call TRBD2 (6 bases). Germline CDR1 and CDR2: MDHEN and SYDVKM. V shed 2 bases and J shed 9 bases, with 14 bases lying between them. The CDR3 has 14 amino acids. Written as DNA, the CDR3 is TGTGCCAGCAGTTTACCGAGACTAGATGTCATTCAGTACTTC. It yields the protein CASSLPRLDVIQYF.

As DNA, the CDR3 is TGTGCCAGCAGGACCTCGACAGGGAACACCGGGGAGCTGTTTTTT. Its protein product is CASRTSTGNTGELFF. The chain links TRBV11-3 to TRBJ2-2; D is perhaps TRBD1 (6 bases). The CDR3 extends over 15 amino acids. V was pared by 6 bases and J by 1 base, with 12 bases between. Germline CDR1 reads SGHNT; CDR2 reads YENEEA. Supplemented by reference TRBV11-3 and TRBJ2-2, the full variable domain reads EAGVVQSPRYKIIEKKQPVAFWCNPISGHNTLYWYLQNLGQGPELLIRYENEEAVDDSQLPKDRFSAERLKGVDSTLKIQPAELGDSAVYLCASRTSTGNTGELFFGEGSRLTVL.

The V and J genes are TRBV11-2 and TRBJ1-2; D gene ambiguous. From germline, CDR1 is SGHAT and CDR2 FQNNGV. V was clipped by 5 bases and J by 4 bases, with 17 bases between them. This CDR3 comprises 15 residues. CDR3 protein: CASSRLGRTPYGYTF. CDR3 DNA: TGTGCCAGCAGCCGCTTGGGCCGTACCCCCTATGGCTACACCTTC.

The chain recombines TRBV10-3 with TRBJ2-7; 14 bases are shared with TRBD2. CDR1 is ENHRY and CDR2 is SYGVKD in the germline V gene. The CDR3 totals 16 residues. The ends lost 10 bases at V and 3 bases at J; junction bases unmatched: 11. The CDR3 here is CATRPGLAGANYEQYF. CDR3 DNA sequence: TGTGCCACAAGGCCGGGACTAGCGGGAGCCAACTACGAGCAGTACTTC.

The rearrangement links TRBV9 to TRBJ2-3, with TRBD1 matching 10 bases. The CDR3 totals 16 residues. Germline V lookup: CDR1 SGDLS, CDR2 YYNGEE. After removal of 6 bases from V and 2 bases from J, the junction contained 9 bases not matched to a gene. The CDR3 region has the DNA TGTGCCAGCAAGCGATTTGACAGGGGGCCCACAGATACGCAGTATTTT. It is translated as CASKRFDRGPTDTQYF.

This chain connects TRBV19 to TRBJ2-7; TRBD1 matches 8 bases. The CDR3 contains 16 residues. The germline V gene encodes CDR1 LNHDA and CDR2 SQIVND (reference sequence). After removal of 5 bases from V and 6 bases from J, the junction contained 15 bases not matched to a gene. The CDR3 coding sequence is TGTGCCAGTAGTCCCGACAGGGGCGGCCGAGGCAGCGAGCAGTACTTC. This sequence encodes CASSPDRGGRGSEQYF.

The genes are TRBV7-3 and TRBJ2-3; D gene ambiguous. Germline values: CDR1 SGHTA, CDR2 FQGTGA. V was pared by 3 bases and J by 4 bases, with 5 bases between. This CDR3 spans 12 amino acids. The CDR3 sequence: CASSFNADTQYF. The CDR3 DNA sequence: TGTGCCAGCAGCTTTAATGCAGATACGCAGTATTTT.

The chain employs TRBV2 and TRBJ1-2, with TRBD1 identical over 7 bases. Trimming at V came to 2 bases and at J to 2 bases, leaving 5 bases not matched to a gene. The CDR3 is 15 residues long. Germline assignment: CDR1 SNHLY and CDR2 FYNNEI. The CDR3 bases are TGTGCCAGCAGTGAAAGAGGACAGGACAACTATGGCTACACCTTC. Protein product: CASSERGQDNYGYTF.

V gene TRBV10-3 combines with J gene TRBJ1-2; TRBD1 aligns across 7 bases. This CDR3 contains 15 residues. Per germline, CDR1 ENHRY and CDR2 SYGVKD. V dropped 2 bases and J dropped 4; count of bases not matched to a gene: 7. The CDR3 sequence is CAISEQGQNIYGYTF. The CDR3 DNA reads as TGTGCCATCAGTGAGCAGGGACAGAATATCTATGGCTACACCTTC.

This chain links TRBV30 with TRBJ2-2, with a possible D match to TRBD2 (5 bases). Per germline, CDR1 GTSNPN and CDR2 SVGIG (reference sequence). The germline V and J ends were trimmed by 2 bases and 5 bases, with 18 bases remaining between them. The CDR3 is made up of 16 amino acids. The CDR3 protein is CAWSLPGMVKTGELFF. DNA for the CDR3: TGTGCCTGGAGTCTCCCGGGAATGGTAAAAACCGGGGAGCTGTTTTTT.

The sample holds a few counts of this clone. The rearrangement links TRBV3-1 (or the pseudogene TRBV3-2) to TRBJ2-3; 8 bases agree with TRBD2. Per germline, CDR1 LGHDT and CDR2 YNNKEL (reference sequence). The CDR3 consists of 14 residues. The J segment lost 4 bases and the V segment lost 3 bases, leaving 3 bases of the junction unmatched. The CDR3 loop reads CASSQGGGSDTQYF. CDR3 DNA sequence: TGTGCCAGCAGCCAGGGCGGGGGGTCAGATACGCAGTATTTT.

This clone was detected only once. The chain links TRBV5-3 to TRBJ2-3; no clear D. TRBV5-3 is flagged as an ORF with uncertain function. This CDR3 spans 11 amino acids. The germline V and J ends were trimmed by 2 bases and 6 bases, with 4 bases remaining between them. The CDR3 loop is CARSFADTQYF. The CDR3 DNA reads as TGTGCCAGAAGCTTCGCGGATACGCAGTATTTT.

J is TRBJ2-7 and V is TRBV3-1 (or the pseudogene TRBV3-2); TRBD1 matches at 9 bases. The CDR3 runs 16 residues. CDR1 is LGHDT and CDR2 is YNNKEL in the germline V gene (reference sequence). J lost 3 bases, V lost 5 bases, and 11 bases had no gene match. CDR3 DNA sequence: TGTGCCAGCAGCAAAGCAAACAGGGGGCTAATCTACGAGCAGTACTTC. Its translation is CASSKANRGLIYEQYF.

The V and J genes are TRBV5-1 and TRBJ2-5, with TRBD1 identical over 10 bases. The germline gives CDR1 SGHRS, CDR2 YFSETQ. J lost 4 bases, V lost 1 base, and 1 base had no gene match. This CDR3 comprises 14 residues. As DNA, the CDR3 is TGCGCCAGCAGCTTGCGGGACAGGGGAGAGACCCAGTACTTC. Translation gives CASSLRDRGETQYF. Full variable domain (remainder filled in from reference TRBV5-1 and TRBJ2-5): KAGVTQTPRYLIKTRGQQVTLSCSPISGHRSVSWYQQTPGQGLQFLFEYFSETQRNKGNFPGRFSGRQFSNSRSEMNVSTLELGDSALYLCASSLRDRGETQYFGPGTRLLVL.

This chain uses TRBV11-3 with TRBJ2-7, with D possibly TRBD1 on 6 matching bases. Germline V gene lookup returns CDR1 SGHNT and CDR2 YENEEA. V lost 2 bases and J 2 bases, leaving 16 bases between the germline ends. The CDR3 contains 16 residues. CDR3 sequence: CASSLIGSTGTYEQYF. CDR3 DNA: TGTGCCAGCAGCTTAATAGGGTCGACAGGCACCTACGAGCAGTACTTC.

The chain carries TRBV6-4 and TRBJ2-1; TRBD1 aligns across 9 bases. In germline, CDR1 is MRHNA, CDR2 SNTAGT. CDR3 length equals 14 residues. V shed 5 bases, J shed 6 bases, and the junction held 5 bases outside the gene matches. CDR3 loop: CASSRTGVFNEQFF. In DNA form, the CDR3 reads TGTGCCAGCAGTCGGACAGGGGTTTTCAATGAGCAGTTCTTC.

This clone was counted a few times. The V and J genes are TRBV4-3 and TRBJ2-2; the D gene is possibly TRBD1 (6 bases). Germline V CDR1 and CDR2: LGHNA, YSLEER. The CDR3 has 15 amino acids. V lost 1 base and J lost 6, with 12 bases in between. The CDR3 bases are TGCGCCAGCAGCCAAGGCACAGGGTTCCCCGGGGAGCTGTTTTTT. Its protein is CASSQGTGFPGELFF.

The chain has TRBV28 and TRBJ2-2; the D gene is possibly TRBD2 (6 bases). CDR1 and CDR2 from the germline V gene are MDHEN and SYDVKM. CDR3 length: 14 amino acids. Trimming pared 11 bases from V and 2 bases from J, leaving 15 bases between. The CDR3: CAGRRGSNTGELFF. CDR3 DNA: TGTGCCGGGCGGCGGGGCAGTAACACCGGGGAGCTGTTTTTT. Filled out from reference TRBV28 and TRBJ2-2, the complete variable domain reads DVKVTQSSRYLVKRTGEKVFLECVQDMDHENMFWYRQDPGLGLRLIYFSYDVKMKEKGDIPEGYSVSREKKERFSLILESASTNQTSMYLCAGRRGSNTGELFFGEGSRLTVL.

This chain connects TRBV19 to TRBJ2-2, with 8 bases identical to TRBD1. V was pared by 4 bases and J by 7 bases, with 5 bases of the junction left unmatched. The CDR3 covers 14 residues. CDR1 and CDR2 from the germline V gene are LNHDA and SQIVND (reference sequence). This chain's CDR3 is CASSNGQGNGELFF. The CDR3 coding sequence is TGTGCCAGTAGTAATGGACAGGGCAACGGGGAGCTGTTTTTT.

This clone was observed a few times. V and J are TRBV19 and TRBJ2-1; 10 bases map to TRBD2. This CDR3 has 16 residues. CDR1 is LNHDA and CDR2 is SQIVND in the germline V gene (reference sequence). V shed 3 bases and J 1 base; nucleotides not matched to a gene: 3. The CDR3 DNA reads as TGTGCCAGTAGTATTGCTAGCGGGGGATCCTACAATGAGCAGTTCTTC. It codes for CASSIASGGSYNEQFF.

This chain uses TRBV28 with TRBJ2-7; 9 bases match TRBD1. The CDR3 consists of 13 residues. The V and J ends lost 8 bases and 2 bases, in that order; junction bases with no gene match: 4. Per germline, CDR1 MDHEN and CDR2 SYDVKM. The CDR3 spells CASQGQGTYEQYF. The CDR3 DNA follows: TGTGCCAGCCAGGGACAGGGTACCTACGAGCAGTACTTC.